This T cell receptor beta chain was sequenced during a study of regulatory T cells in long-lasting Graves disease. To make TCR beta libraries, researchers used iRepertoire HTBI primers and Arm-PCR of CDR3 regions. TCRdb independently ran MiXCR on the multiplex PCR reads; one entry per CDR3 protein. Of about half a million distinct CDR3 sequences in the sample, about 20% were seen once. Looked up from germline, CDR1 is SQVTM and CDR2 is ANQGSEA. V lost 1 base and J 7 bases, leaving 11 bases between the germline ends. The CDR3 spans 13 residues. A single count supports this clonotype. Its specificity is not known. Whole-study results and caveats: Study of thyroid tissue was not done, with only peripheral blood studied. Clonotypes that were public and shared totalled around 2,700 in persistent patients versus 900 to 1,000 in new patients.

Time point specified: persistent/refractory GD, antithyroid drugs over 5 years with positive TRAb. TCR sequences were obtained from RNA taken from PBMCs. This sequence was found in a female donor with Graves disease. The sample here was peripheral blood mononuclear cells (PBMCs), taken when the disease was refractory, from a patient treated with antithyroid drugs. V and J are TRBV29-1 and TRBJ2-1; tentatively, D is TRBD1 (6 bases). In DNA, the CDR3 is TGCAGCGTTGAAGCCTTACAGGGTAATGAGCAGTTCTTC. It yields the protein CSVEALQGNEQFF.